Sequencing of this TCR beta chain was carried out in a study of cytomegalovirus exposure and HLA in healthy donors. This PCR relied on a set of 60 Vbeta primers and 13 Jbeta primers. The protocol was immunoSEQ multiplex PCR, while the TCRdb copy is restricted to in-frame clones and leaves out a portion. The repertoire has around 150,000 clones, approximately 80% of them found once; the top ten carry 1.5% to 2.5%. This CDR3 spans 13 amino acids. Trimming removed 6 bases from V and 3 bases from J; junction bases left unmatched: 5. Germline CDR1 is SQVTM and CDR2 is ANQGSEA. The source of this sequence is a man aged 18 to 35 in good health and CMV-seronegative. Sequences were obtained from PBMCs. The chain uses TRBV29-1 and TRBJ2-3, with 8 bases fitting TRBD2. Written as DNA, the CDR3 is TGCAGCGTCCGAGCGGGGGCGACAGATACGCAGTATTTT. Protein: CSVRAGATDTQYF.